These 29 T cell receptor beta chains came from one sample sequenced in a study of CXCR3-negative and CXCR3-positive naive CD8 T cells. UMI labels and 5' RACE were used to prepare the TRB cDNA libraries. TCRdb re-analyzed the 5' RACE reads; it lists each CDR3 protein once, without DNA. The sample has over 50,000 distinct CDR3 sequences; the top ten hold 0.7% to 0.8%. For these receptors, no antigen is known. Study-level findings and limits: CXCR3-negative naive cells had less hydrophobic TRB CDR3s than did CXCR3-positive naive cells.

Sample: naive CXCR3+ CD8+ T cells from blood. The subset: CD45RO-CCR7+CD27+CD95- naive CD8+ T cells expressing CXCR3 (TNR3+). These receptors all stem from a human donor in good health. Some clones in this sample may be carry-over from other donors' samples.

The chain employs TRBV9 and TRBJ2-3; the TRBD1 assignment by TCRdb is unverifiable without DNA. Germline values: CDR1 SGDLS, CDR2 YYNGEE. This CDR3 region has 16 residues. The CDR3 sequence is CASSQPGQGEADTQYF.

The chain uses TRBV10-1 and TRBJ2-1; no DNA is available, so the TRBD1 call from TCRdb remains unchecked. CDR1 and CDR2 (germline): WNHNN, SYGVQD (reference sequence). This CDR3 has 14 amino acids. The CDR3: CASESGGHYNEQFF.

The CDR3 spells CASSLALSGDSPLHF. The rearrangement joins TRBV7-2 to TRBJ1-6. The V gene's germline CDR1 is SGHTA and CDR2 FQGNSA. The CDR3 runs 15 residues.

The V call is TRBV3-1, the J call TRBJ2-2; TCRdb designates TRBD1, a call that cannot be tested without DNA. This CDR3 comprises 16 residues. CDR1 is LGHDT, CDR2 YNNKEL, per germline (reference sequence). The CDR3 protein is CASSQRTGGVSGELFF.

The chain combines TRBV4-3 with TRBJ2-2. The CDR3 is made up of 14 amino acids. CDR1 and CDR2 (germline): LGHNA, YSLEER. The CDR3 is CASSQDPNTGELFF.

The chain links TRBV7-6 to TRBJ2-7; no DNA is available, so the TRBD1 call from TCRdb remains unchecked. This CDR3 is built from 16 residues. Germline V lookup: CDR1 SGHVS, CDR2 FNYEAQ. The CDR3 sequence: CASSPSNRGFADEQYF.

This chain joins TRBV5-1 and TRBJ1-1. Germline loops: CDR1 SGHRS, CDR2 YFSETQ. The CDR3 is 12 amino acids. This CDR3 reads CASSLGPTEAFF.

The J gene is TRBJ2-3, the V gene TRBV6-4. CDR1 and CDR2 from the germline V gene are MRHNA and SNTAGT. This CDR3 is 12 amino acids long. CDR3 in amino acids: CASSDGADTQYF.

The chain uses TRBV29-1 and TRBJ2-2; TCRdb picks TRBD1, but there is no DNA to check that call. This CDR3 has 15 residues. CDR1 SQVTM and CDR2 ANQGSEA come from the germline V gene. This CDR3 reads CSVLLPGGPTGELFF.

The chain employs TRBV4-3 and TRBJ2-1; TCRdb picks TRBD2, but there is no DNA to check that call. Germline-derived CDR1 and CDR2 are LGHNA and YSLEER. CDR3 size: 16 residues. The chain's CDR3 is CASSQDSGALTGRQFF.

The CDR3: CSALDLGPYNEQFF. J is TRBJ2-1 and V is TRBV20-1. The CDR3 is 14 residues long. Germline V gives CDR1 DFQATT, CDR2 SNEGSKA (reference sequence).

The chain joins TRBV25-1 to TRBJ2-5. Germline V lookup: CDR1 MGHDK, CDR2 SYGVNS. This CDR3 spans 16 amino acids. The CDR3 loop reads CASSEYIPGRQETQYF.

This CDR3 is CAISHEGGYNEQFF. The genes are TRBV4-2 and TRBJ2-1; TCRdb indicates TRBD1, and absent DNA this call remains unverified. The CDR3 covers 14 residues. Germline V gene sequence: CDR1 LGHNA, CDR2 YNFKEQ.

The chain combines TRBV20-1 with TRBJ1-1; TCRdb outputs TRBD1, but without DNA this stays unchecked. The CDR3 is 15 residues long. CDR1 is DFQATT, CDR2 SNEGSKA, per germline (reference sequence). The CDR3 loop reads CSATATGTVYTEAFF.

The V and J genes are TRBV12-3 or TRBV12-4 and TRBJ2-7. The CDR3 consists of 13 residues. The CDR3 sequence is CASSLVDDYEQYF.

The chain carries TRBV11-3 and TRBJ2-7; absent DNA, TCRdb's TRBD1 call cannot be checked. This CDR3 comprises 15 residues. CDR1 SGHNT and CDR2 YENEEA come from the germline V gene. The chain's CDR3 is CASSLGAGEAYEQYF.

The chain links TRBV5-6 to TRBJ2-7; TCRdb designates TRBD2, a call that cannot be tested without DNA. The germline CDR1 and CDR2 sequences are SGHDT and YYEEEE. This CDR3 comprises 16 residues. This CDR3 is CASSRGTSGGTYEQYF.

The rearrangement links TRBV29-1 to TRBJ2-6. This CDR3 has 15 residues. Germline assignment: CDR1 SQVTM and CDR2 ANQGSEA. The CDR3 here is CSVEGRSSGANVLTF.

The chain couples TRBV7-3 to TRBJ2-7; without DNA, the TCRdb call of TRBD1 cannot be checked. In germline, CDR1 is SGHTA, CDR2 FQGTGA. The CDR3 is 18 amino acids. The CDR3 is CASSLLSGTATLYVEQYF. The entire variable domain, with the rest obtained from reference TRBV7-3 and TRBJ2-7, is as follows: GAGVSQTPSNKVTEKGKYVELRCDPISGHTALYWYRQSLGQGPEFLIYFQGTGAADDSGLPNDRFFAVRPEGSVSTLKIQRTERGDSAVYLCASSLLSGTATLYVEQYFGPGTRLTVT.

The genes are TRBV5-1 and TRBJ2-7. The CDR3 is 14 residues long. The germline V gene encodes CDR1 SGHRS and CDR2 YFSETQ. The CDR3 protein is CASSLLGGSYEQYF.

This rearrangement joins TRBV27 to TRBJ2-6; TCRdb designates TRBD1, a call that cannot be tested without DNA. The CDR3 runs to 14 residues. Germline CDR1 and CDR2: MNHEY and SMNVEV (reference sequence). The CDR3 protein is CASRGVSWANVLTF.

The genes are TRBV6-6 and TRBJ1-1; the TRBD1 assignment by TCRdb is unverifiable without DNA. Germline assignment: CDR1 MNHNY and CDR2 SVGAGI (reference sequence). This CDR3 is built from 12 residues. CDR3 protein: CASSALRQEAFF.

The chain recombines TRBV29-1 with TRBJ2-1. The CDR3 spans 14 residues. Germline loops: CDR1 SQVTM, CDR2 ANQGSEA. The CDR3 region is CSVEQVSSYNEQFF.

The CDR3 loop reads CASSLGPGAEQYF. This chain uses TRBV5-1 with TRBJ2-7; TCRdb calls TRBD1, which cannot be checked without DNA. The germline CDR1 and CDR2 sequences are SGHRS and YFSETQ. The CDR3 contains 13 residues.

The chain uses TRBV18 and TRBJ2-1. The CDR3 is made up of 13 amino acids. Germline V lookup: CDR1 KGHSH, CDR2 LQKENI. The CDR3 region is CASSQERYNEQFF.

J is TRBJ1-5 and V is TRBV28; absent DNA, TCRdb's TRBD1 call cannot be checked. This CDR3 region has 15 residues. Germline V gene data show CDR1 as MDHEN and CDR2 as SYDVKM. The CDR3 region is CASSPEFRGDQPQHF.

The V gene is TRBV6-5, the J gene TRBJ1-1; TCRdb's D gene call, TRBD1, goes unchecked for lack of DNA. Per the germline V gene, CDR1 is MNHEY and CDR2 is SVGAGI. The CDR3 loop spans 18 amino acids. This CDR3 reads CASSYSSGYRGPATEAFF.

The chain joins TRBV6-4 to TRBJ1-1. Looked up from germline, CDR1 is MRHNA and CDR2 is SNTAGT. This CDR3 has 13 amino acids. CDR3: CANSGGLNTEAFF.

The chain combines TRBV6-2 or TRBV6-3 with TRBJ2-7; with no DNA, the TCRdb D assignment of TRBD1 cannot be verified. Germline CDR1 reads MNHEY; CDR2 reads SVGEGT. The CDR3 extends over 15 amino acids. The chain's CDR3 is CASSFSGTTNYEQYF.